This T cell receptor (beta chain) was sequenced for a study of blood T cell repertoires in COVID-19. Study-level information: The analysed material was cDNA or gDNA that came from T cells, B-cell-depleted T cells, or PBMCs.

The table came from immunoSEQ multiplex PCR; TCRdb's copy has only in-frame clones and leaves some out. The sample consists of some 240,000 clones, about 90% of them appearing once. Per the germline V gene, CDR1 is SGHRS and CDR2 is YFSETQ. The CDR3 is 14 amino acids. V was trimmed by 8 bases and J by 2 bases, leaving 16 bases between them. The source is a man in his 60s who had recovered from COVID-19. Sequencing used peripheral blood. The chain joins TRBV5-1 to TRBJ1-1, with D maybe TRBD1 (6 bases). CDR3 bases: TGCGCCAGTAGACCAGGGGAAGTTAACACTGAAGCTTTCTTT. Its translation: CASRPGEVNTEAFF.